This TCR beta chain was recovered during a study of metastatic and nonmetastatic thyroid tumors. Looking at the study overall: Malignant and benign thyroid patients had repertoires compared in peripheral blood and tumor or nodule tissue. Whole-study results and caveats: According to reports, the diversity of TCR beta was significantly higher in malignant thyroid tumors than in benign nodules, and this held in both blood and tumor samples.

Prior to thyroid surgery, none of the patients had received any treatment. Original methodology: Built for papillary thyroid cancer, a distant-metastasis classifier drew on CDR3 differences across clinicopathological groups. TCRdb called clones again from the PCR reads with MiXCR. These V and J calls rely on TCRdb rather than the paper's analysis. The sample lists about 93,000 clones, approximately 12% occurring once. This clone came up many times. Its antigen remains unknown. The V end was cut by 1 base, the J end by 14 bases, with 12 bases between. CDR3 size: 12 residues. CDR1 is SGHAT and CDR2 is FQNNGV in the germline V gene.

The V call is TRBV11-2, the J call TRBJ1-3; D gene ambiguous. Input material: blood. The TCR originated in a female donor with papillary thyroid cancer or a benign thyroid nodule (not recorded which). Some clones in this sample may be carry-over from other donors' samples. Here the CDR3 reads CASSLGAGSLYF. Here the CDR3 DNA reads TGTGCCAGCAGCTTAGGGGCGGGCAGCTTATATTTT.